The entry that follows covers one T cell receptor beta chain sequence. The sample is drawn from a study of blood T cells in healthy people across ages. A second PCR of about 6 to 11 cycles used a sample-barcoded 5' primer and a J-beta primer mix. Per sample, CDR3-containing paired-end reads numbered at least 3 million. TCRdb reprocessed the 5' RACE reads via MiXCR and lists one record per CDR3 protein. The table shows around 1.5 million distinct CDR3 sequences, with roughly 64% occurring only once. The origin of this receptor is a man between 18 and 35 years old in good health. The sample comprised blood.

Here the CDR3 DNA reads TGTGCCAGTAGTCCTCTTGGGACTAGCGGGAGCGAGCAGTACTTC. Its protein is CASSPLGTSGSEQYF. The V and J genes are TRBV19 and TRBJ2-7; TRBD2 aligns across 14 bases. The trim removed 5 bases at V and 6 bases at J, leaving 6 bases unmatched. CDR1 and CDR2 from the germline V gene are LNHDA and SQIVND (reference sequence). The CDR3 length is 15 residues.